Sequencing of this TCR beta chain was carried out in a study of blood T cell repertoires in COVID-19. The wider study: Samples taken during acute and convalescent COVID-19 were collected in the United States, Italy and Spain.

The CDR3 is 13 residues long. Germline CDR1 LNHDA, CDR2 SQIVND (reference sequence). The V and J ends lost 3 bases and 5 bases respectively, with 11 bases between them. Per the original methods: Nucleated cell number was recorded as an estimate derived from reference gene primer amplification. TCRdb's copy holds only in-frame clones and misses some; the assay was immunoSEQ multiplex PCR. V and J calls and clone size are given by that table; D and trimming were obtained from the DNA. The profile shows tens of thousands of clones, 90% of them singletons. Sequenced material: peripheral blood. The clonotype originates from a man aged 55-75 years with acute or convalescent COVID-19. The V gene is TRBV19, the J gene TRBJ2-7; D is possibly TRBD1 (6 bases). This chain's CDR3 is CASSITGNHEQYF. The CDR3 nucleotides are TGTGCCAGTAGTATCACAGGGAATCACGAGCAGTACTTC.